This T cell receptor beta chain was identified in a study of ipilimumab plus nivolumab after autologous stem cell transplantation. Whole-study context: Typical patient got 5 or 6 ipilimumab doses and roughly 8 nivolumab doses (median). Overall study results and limits: The authors say TCR, Treg and microbiome findings warrant further study.

Profiled with immunoSEQ multiplex PCR; TCRdb holds only in-frame clones, not every one. This repertoire shows 40,000 to 45,000 clones, 92% found once; its top ten account for 0.75% to 1%. Starting 14 to 28 days after autologous transplant, ipilimumab 1 mg/kg was given. As regards this clone: Antigen specificity is unknown.

The germline gives CDR1 GTSNPN, CDR2 SVGIG (reference sequence). The CDR3 is made up of 15 amino acids. V dropped 3 bases and J dropped 5 bases, with 19 bases sitting between them. The chain uses TRBV30 and TRBJ1-2; perhaps TRBD1 as D (6 bases). This sample comprised PBMCs, obtained in a trial of ipilimumab plus nivolumab as post-transplant consolidation. The receptor was derived from a male donor with multiple myeloma. Here the CDR3 reads CAWSAHTGLLYGYTF. The CDR3 DNA reads TGTGCCTGGAGCGCCCATACAGGGCTCCTATATGGCTACACCTTC.